This T cell receptor (beta chain) comes out of a study of spatial heterogeneity in lung cancer. Whole-study results and caveats: Tallies of expanded TCRs, which were sorted into ubiquitous and regional groups, correlated with counts of ubiquitous and regional nonsynonymous mutations, respectively. Beta chains had 13% to 15% coverage of tumor T cells, and alpha chains had roughly 7.1%. Intratumoral expanded alpha and beta TCR counts were found to track tumor mutation counts.

The CDR3 runs to 14 residues. The V gene end was trimmed by 3 bases and the J gene end by 3 bases; junction bases not matched to a gene: 3. Turning to this clonotype: What it binds is unknown.

Via MiXCR, TCRdb re-called the 5' RACE reads, giving one row per CDR3 protein. There are about 10,000 distinct CDR3 sequences in the sample; 8% occur only once, and about 19% lies in the top ten. The time point: sample taken at primary tumor resection. The donor group consisted of roughly 70 patients who had untreated, early-stage non-small cell lung cancer. Extraction of whole RNA from tumor, nontumor lung or frozen PBMC preceded unsorted sequencing. The material sequenced was lung tumor tissue, taken at surgery. The V call is TRBV12-3 or TRBV12-4, the J call TRBJ2-5; the match to TRBD1 covers 8 bases. The sequence was obtained from a male donor with early-stage non-small cell lung cancer. CDR3 sequence reads: CASSFTTGEETQYF. Here the CDR3 DNA reads TGTGCCAGCAGTTTCACGACAGGGGAAGAGACCCAGTACTTC.